A single T cell receptor (beta chain) is shown here with its context. What it binds is unknown. Sequencing of DNA taken from cultured CD4+ T cells relied on the Oncomine TCR Beta short-read assay. MiXCR, run by TCRdb on the PCR reads, gives a single entry per CDR3 protein. The data hold some 5,300 distinct CDR3 sequences, with over 35% observed a single time. This sample was included in a study of vaccination and CD4 T cells after COVID-19. Across the study: Each participant was administered two doses of a vaccine, which was either BNT162b2 or mRNA-1273. Post-COVID samples had a sampling time that fell a median about 100 days after diagnosis (range 35 to 161). Typically, post-vaccine samples were obtained a median 72 days after dose two, within a range of 14 to 241.

Specified treatment: approximately 9-day PBMC culture with coronavirus spike peptide pools or control peptides (ViraFEST assay). The source material was CD4+ T cells from blood, cultured in vitro. The clonotype comes from a human donor who had recovered from COVID-19.

The CDR3 DNA follows: TGTGCCAGCAGCTTACAGTTAAGGACAGTTTCCTACAATGAGCAGTTCTTC. Protein sequence: CASSLQLRTVSYNEQFF. The chain has TRBV7-9 and TRBJ2-1; weak D call: TRBD1 (6 bases). The CDR3 extends over 17 amino acids. The germline V gene encodes CDR1 SEHNR and CDR2 FQNEAQ (reference sequence). Trimming cost V 2 bases and J 1 base, with 15 bases left between them.